This T cell receptor beta chain was sequenced during a study of technical replicates of blood from several donors. The table came from immunoSEQ multiplex PCR; TCRdb's copy has only in-frame clones and leaves some out. The sample lists 75,000 to 95,000 clones; 80% to 95% were seen once. V lost 3 bases and J lost 0, with 12 bases in between. Germline V gene sequence: CDR1 LNHNV, CDR2 YYDKDF (reference sequence). The CDR3 covers 15 residues. The chain combines TRBV15 with TRBJ2-7; a weak D match, TRBD1 (6 bases). The TCR originated in a human donor in good health. The material sequenced was T cells isolated from PBMCs. DNA of the CDR3: TGTGCCACCAGCAGTAGGACAGACCTCTCCTACGAGCAGTACTTC. This sequence encodes CATSSRTDLSYEQYF.